A single sample is the source of the 20 T cell receptor beta chains below, sequenced in a study of blood T cell repertoires in COVID-19. Profiled with immunoSEQ multiplex PCR; TCRdb holds only in-frame clones, not every one. The table has 150,000 or so clones, around 83% seen once. Sequencing used peripheral blood. The receptor source for this set is a woman in her fifties or sixties with COVID-19, enrolled during active disease.

The genes are TRBV7-7 and TRBJ2-5; 14 bases fit TRBD2. Germline V CDR1 and CDR2: SSHAT, FNYEAQ (reference sequence). Trimming at V came to 4 bases and at J to 1 base, leaving 2 bases not matched to a gene. The CDR3 extends over 16 amino acids. Here the CDR3 reads CASSSGTSGGQETQYF. CDR3 DNA: TGTGCCAGCAGCTCCGGGACTAGCGGGGGCCAAGAGACCCAGTACTTC.

V usage is TRBV9 and J usage is TRBJ1-1; D call uncertain. V shed 0 bases and J shed 1 base, with 7 bases lying between them. The CDR3 sequence is 14 residues long. Germline-derived CDR1 and CDR2 are SGDLS and YYNGEE. CDR3 in DNA: TGTGCCAGCAGCGTAGCACAGCAGAACACTGAAGCTTTCTTT. Protein: CASSVAQQNTEAFF.

Concerning this clone itself: This CDR3 is also generated by other DNA sequences in the sample. The V gene is TRBV11-1, the J gene TRBJ2-3; possible D gene TRBD2, 6 bases. The CDR3 sequence is 15 residues long. V lost 0 bases, J lost 0 bases, and 7 bases lay in between. CDR1 is SGHAT, CDR2 FQDESV, per germline (reference sequence). CDR3 sequence: CASSLARGSTDTQYF. The CDR3 bases are TGTGCCAGCAGCTTAGCGCGGGGTAGCACAGATACGCAGTATTTT.

This clone appeared a few times. This chain links TRBV6-1 with TRBJ2-7; TRBD1 matches at 10 bases. J gave up 1 base and V 1 base, and 7 bases lay outside the gene matches. Germline CDR1 is MNHNS and CDR2 is SASEGT. The CDR3 is 17 residues long. CDR3 protein: CASSEVSRTGGSYEQYF. CDR3 in DNA: TGTGCCAGCAGTGAAGTGAGTAGGACAGGGGGGTCCTACGAGCAGTACTTC.

The V gene is TRBV7-3, the J gene TRBJ2-2; a possible D gene is TRBD1 (6 bases). V lost 6 bases, J lost 1 base, and 12 bases lay in between. Germline loops: CDR1 SGHTA, CDR2 FQGTGA. CDR3 size: 15 residues. The CDR3 sequence: CASRIQGLNTGELFF. The CDR3 coding sequence is TGTGCCAGCAGGATACAGGGTTTGAACACCGGGGAGCTGTTTTTT.

V is TRBV30 and J is TRBJ1-2; 10 bases match TRBD1. Germline V gene lookup returns CDR1 GTSNPN and CDR2 SVGIG (reference sequence). The CDR3 has 12 residues. Losses at the gene ends were 1 base for V and 7 bases for J; bases not matched to a gene: 0. The CDR3: CAWSGTGGGYTF. CDR3 DNA: TGTGCCTGGAGTGGGACAGGGGGTGGCTACACCTTC.

The rearrangement links TRBV7-2 to TRBJ2-2; D unresolved. Germline CDR1 is SGHTA and CDR2 is FQGNSA. The CDR3 covers 14 residues. V lost 3 bases and J lost 2, with 7 bases in between. CDR3 in amino acids: CASSFSLNTGELFF. The CDR3 DNA follows: TGTGCCAGCAGCTTCAGTCTTAACACCGGGGAGCTGTTTTTT.

The sample holds a few counts of this clone. The V call is TRBV30, the J call TRBJ2-1; TRBD2 matches at 11 bases. Trimming took 4 bases from V and 2 from J; bases not matched to a gene: 7. The germline V gene encodes CDR1 GTSNPN and CDR2 SVGIG (reference sequence). This CDR3 is 16 amino acids long. CDR3 nucleotides: TGTGCCTGGAAATTGTCTAGCGGGGGGCCCTACAATGAGCAGTTCTTC. This sequence encodes CAWKLSSGGPYNEQFF.

This rearrangement joins TRBV5-6 to TRBJ1-4, with D possibly matching TRBD1 (6 bases). The germline V and J ends were trimmed by 0 bases and 7 bases, with 10 bases remaining between them. The CDR3 covers 14 residues. Germline CDR1 SGHDT, CDR2 YYEEEE. CDR3 sequence reads: CASSLGTVLEKLFF. The CDR3 bases are TGTGCCAGCAGCTTGGGGACAGTCCTTGAAAAACTGTTTTTT.

This chain joins TRBV14 and TRBJ2-3; 11 nucleotides agree with TRBD2. The V gene end was trimmed by 4 bases and the J gene end by 3 bases; junction bases not matched to a gene: 15. Germline lookup yields CDR1 SGHDN and CDR2 FVKESK. CDR3 length: 19 amino acids. DNA for the CDR3: TGTGCCAGCAGCCCCTCATTAGCGGGGGGGAACATGGGAACAGATACGCAGTATTTT. Amino acid sequence: CASSPSLAGGNMGTDTQYF.

The table lists this clone with a count of one. The CDR3 DNA reads as TGTGCCAGCAGTTTATATCCTAGCGGGGTTCGAGAGACCCAGTACTTC. Encoded protein: CASSLYPSGVRETQYF. V usage is TRBV27 and J usage is TRBJ2-5, with TRBD2 matching over 9 bases. CDR1 and CDR2 (germline): MNHEY, SMNVEV (reference sequence). Trimming removed 1 base from V and 4 bases from J; junction bases left unmatched: 7. The CDR3 sequence is 16 residues long.

This clone was counted once. The rearrangement joins TRBV19 to TRBJ2-6; a possible D gene is TRBD1 (6 bases). V lost 7 bases and J lost 2, with 18 bases in between. Germline assignment: CDR1 LNHDA and CDR2 SQIVND (reference sequence). CDR3 length: 17 amino acids. CDR3 amino acids: CASTHPSGATGANVLTF. CDR3 coding DNA: TGTGCCAGTACCCACCCCTCAGGGGCCACTGGGGCCAACGTCCTGACTTTC.

The chain links TRBV18 to TRBJ2-2; TRBD1 matches 10 bases. This CDR3 comprises 16 residues. Germline V lookup: CDR1 KGHSH, CDR2 LQKENI. J lost 4 bases, V lost 6 bases, and 8 bases had no gene match. The CDR3 protein is CASSETGGAGTGELFF. Written as DNA, the CDR3 is TGTGCCAGCTCCGAGACAGGGGGCGCCGGCACCGGGGAGCTGTTTTTT. Complete variable domain (other parts from reference TRBV18 and TRBJ2-2): NAGVMQNPRHLVRRRGQEARLRCSPMKGHSHVYWYRQLPEEGLKFMVYLQKENIIDESGMPKERFSAEFPKEGPSILRIQQVVRGDSAAYFCASSETGGAGTGELFFGEGSRLTVL.

This clone was counted between two and nine times. This chain uses TRBV6-4 with TRBJ2-3, with TRBD2 identical over 13 bases. CDR3 length equals 17 residues. The V gene end was trimmed by 4 bases and the J gene end by 1 base; junction bases not matched to a gene: 5. The germline gives CDR1 MRHNA, CDR2 SNTAGT. The DNA for the CDR3 is TGTGCCAGCAGTGCGGCCGGGACTAGCGGGGGCACAGATACGCAGTATTTT. It specifies CASSAAGTSGGTDTQYF.

The chain joins TRBV6-6 to TRBJ2-3, with TRBD2 as a possible D gene (5 bases). CDR1 is MNHNY and CDR2 is SVGAGI in the germline V gene (reference sequence). V was cut by 6 bases and J by 5 bases, with 6 bases left in between. The CDR3 is made up of 11 amino acids. DNA of the CDR3: TGTGCCAGCAGAGCGGTAGATACGCAGTATTTT. Protein sequence: CASRAVDTQYF.

The chain links TRBV27 to TRBJ1-4; D perhaps matches TRBD1 (6 bases). Germline V gene lookup returns CDR1 MNHEY and CDR2 SMNVEV (reference sequence). V lost 8 bases and J 7 bases, leaving 20 bases between the germline ends. This CDR3 contains 15 residues. CDR3 protein: CASGYIQGGVEKLFF. The CDR3, as DNA: TGTGCCAGCGGATACATACAGGGAGGGGTTGAAAAACTGTTTTTT.

This chain joins TRBV28 and TRBJ1-2; tentatively, D is TRBD1 (6 bases). Per germline, CDR1 MDHEN and CDR2 SYDVKM. Deletions cut 6 bases from V and 5 bases from J, with 16 bases between. The CDR3 is 14 amino acids. The CDR3 nucleotides are TGTGCCAGCAGACCCGTGGACAGACGATATGGCTACACCTTC. It is translated as CASRPVDRRYGYTF.

This clone has a single count. The chain is built from TRBV24-1 and TRBJ2-2; D might be TRBD1 (6 bases). V was trimmed by 0 bases and J by 2 bases, leaving 12 bases between them. CDR3 size: 17 residues. Germline V gives CDR1 KGHDR, CDR2 SFDVKD. CDR3 in amino acids: CATSDLGKGHNTGELFF. The DNA of the CDR3 is TGTGCCACCAGTGATTTGGGCAAGGGACACAACACCGGGGAGCTGTTTTTT.

The rearrangement uses TRBV7-2 and TRBJ2-7; the match to TRBD2 covers 10 bases. In germline, CDR1 is SGHTA, CDR2 FQGNSA. J lost 3 bases, V lost 6 bases, and 11 bases had no gene match. CDR3 length: 16 residues. CDR3: CASSHSSGGAVYEQYF. DNA for the CDR3: TGTGCCAGCAGTCATAGCAGCGGGGGGGCAGTCTACGAGCAGTACTTC. Variable domain in full (rest from reference TRBV7-2 and TRBJ2-7): GAGVSQSPSNKVTEKGKDVELRCDPISGHTALYWYRQSLGQGLEFLIYFQGNSAPDKSGLPSDRFSAERTGGSVSTLTIQRTQQEDSAVYLCASSHSSGGAVYEQYFGPGTRLTVT.

The chain combines TRBV9 with TRBJ1-1; no definite D call. There are 14 residues in the CDR3. The germline CDR1 and CDR2 sequences are SGDLS and YYNGEE. V was trimmed by 3 bases and J by 1 base, leaving 10 bases between them. The chain's CDR3 is CASSAHTRNTEAFF. The CDR3 DNA is TGTGCCAGCAGCGCACACACAAGGAACACTGAAGCTTTCTTT.